Listed below are T cell receptor beta chains from one sample, sequenced in a study of technical replicates of blood from a handful of donors. Data came from immunoSEQ multiplex PCR; TCRdb stores just in-frame clones and leaves some out. The sample records about 12,000 clones, 95% being singletons. The specimen was PBMCs. The receptors stem from a human donor in good health. Both conserved end residues are trimmed from each CDR3.

length	V	J	CDR3
11	TRBV29-1	TRBJ1-1	SVADRGLTEAF
15	TRBV19	TRBJ2-2	ASSVGQGQIGTGELF
10	TRBV6-6	TRBJ1-1	ASSPGGTEAF
15	TRBV27	TRBJ1-1	ASRPTTTGRRGIEAF
12	TRBV7-9	TRBJ2-1	ASSLNRGSNEQF
15	TRBV4-1	TRBJ2-2	ASSQPGLAGLPGELF
13	TRBV5-1	TRBJ2-5	ASRELAGGQETQY
14	TRBV6-1	TRBJ2-1	ASSEGYAGSYNEQF
14	TRBV4-1	TRBJ1-5	ASSLIGTGINQPQH
13	TRBV5-8	TRBJ2-5	ASSHQAGGLETQY
16	TRBV27	TRBJ2-1	ASSSPWTSGSFYNEQF
11	TRBV2	TRBJ2-3	ASNQMLTDTQY